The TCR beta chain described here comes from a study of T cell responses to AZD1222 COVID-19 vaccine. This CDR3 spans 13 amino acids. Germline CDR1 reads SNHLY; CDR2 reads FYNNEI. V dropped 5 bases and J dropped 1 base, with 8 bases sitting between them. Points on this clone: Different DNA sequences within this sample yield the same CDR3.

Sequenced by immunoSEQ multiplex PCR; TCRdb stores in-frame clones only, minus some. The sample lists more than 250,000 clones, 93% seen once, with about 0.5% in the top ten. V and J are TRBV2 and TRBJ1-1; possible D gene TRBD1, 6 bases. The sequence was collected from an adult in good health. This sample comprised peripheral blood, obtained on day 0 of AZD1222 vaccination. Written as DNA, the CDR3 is TGTGCCAGCAGTCTGGACAGGAACACTGAAGCTTTCTTT. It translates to CASSLDRNTEAFF.